This T cell receptor (beta chain) was retrieved from a study of cytomegalovirus exposure and HLA in healthy donors. General study findings and limits: One cluster of highly shared sequence variants probably arose as a sequencing artifact.

Germline V gene lookup returns CDR1 SGHRS and CDR2 YFSETQ. The CDR3 is 14 amino acids. The V and J ends lost 4 bases and 0 bases respectively, with 8 bases between them. The PCR contained 60 Vbeta and 13 Jbeta primers. TCRdb keeps only in-frame clones here, not all; method: immunoSEQ multiplex PCR. The sample includes 100,000 to 150,000 clones, approximately 80% of them seen just once. Remarks on this clone: Its antigen is still unknown.

The TCR sequence derives from a female donor in good health and CMV-seronegative. Sequencing used PBMCs. The chain recombines TRBV5-1 with TRBJ1-3; D not resolved. CDR3 nucleotides: TGCGCCAGCAGCACTCATGACTCTGGAAACACCATATATTTT. It specifies CASSTHDSGNTIYF.